A single sample gave rise to the 24 T cell receptor beta chains below, sequenced in a study of blood T cell repertoires in COVID-19. Assay: immunoSEQ multiplex PCR; the TCRdb copy retains only in-frame clones and omits some. The data hold about 130,000 clones, with around 78% observed a single time. Sequencing was done on a sample of peripheral blood. Every receptor here comes from a human donor in a cohort sampled during active COVID-19.

This rearrangement joins TRBV9 to TRBJ2-6, with 7 nucleotides matching TRBD1. With 6 bases clipped from V and 4 bases from J, the junction kept 7 bases outside the gene matches. The CDR3 has 15 residues. Germline V gene lookup returns CDR1 SGDLS and CDR2 YYNGEE. The chain's CDR3 is CASTTTGAGANVLTF. CDR3 sequence (DNA): TGTGCCAGCACTACCACAGGGGCCGGGGCCAACGTCCTGACTTTC.

With regard to this clone: Other DNA sequences of this sample code for an identical CDR3. The V gene is TRBV28, the J gene TRBJ2-7, with D uncertain. Trimming took off 2 bases at V and 1 base at J, with 9 bases between the two ends. CDR1 is MDHEN and CDR2 is SYDVKM in the germline V gene. The CDR3 is made up of 14 amino acids. The CDR3 loop reads CASSLPGGSYEQYF. CDR3 bases: TGTGCCAGCAGTTTACCGGGTGGATCCTACGAGCAGTACTTC.

V usage is TRBV14 and J usage is TRBJ2-7; 7 bases are a match to TRBD1. CDR1 SGHDN and CDR2 FVKESK come from the germline V gene. Trimming cost V 9 bases and J 7 bases; bases outside gene matches: 9. The CDR3 is made up of 12 amino acids. The CDR3 loop is CASGQELREQYF. CDR3 DNA: TGTGCCAGTGGACAGGAACTAAGGGAGCAGTACTTC.

The CDR3 bases are TGTGCCAGCAGCTTAGAGCAGGCGGGTAATTCACCCCTCCACTTT. This encodes CASSLEQAGNSPLHF. The chain is built from TRBV11-3 and TRBJ1-6; no definite D call. Trimming shortened V by 0 bases and J by 6 bases, and 9 bases separated the two germline ends. Germline V CDR1 and CDR2: SGHNT, YENEEA. This CDR3 has 15 residues.

The chain joins TRBV29-1 to TRBJ2-1; no definite D call. Trimming took 2 bases from V and 2 from J, leaving 13 bases between them. This CDR3 is built from 15 residues. Germline V gene lookup returns CDR1 SQVTM and CDR2 ANQGSEA. The CDR3 reads CSVESPRLTYNEQFF. In nucleotides, the CDR3 is TGCAGCGTTGAATCTCCCAGATTGACCTACAATGAGCAGTTCTTC.

This CDR3 reads CASSSAGTTDTQYF. The CDR3 nucleotides are TGCGCCAGCAGCTCGGCGGGGACCACAGATACGCAGTATTTT. V usage is TRBV5-1 and J usage is TRBJ2-3; tentative D call: TRBD2 (6 bases). The CDR3 loop spans 14 amino acids. Trimming pared 3 bases from V and 2 bases from J, leaving 10 bases between. CDR1 and CDR2 (germline): SGHRS, YFSETQ.

The rearrangement links TRBV19 to TRBJ1-1; D unresolved. The CDR3 loop spans 14 amino acids. Trimming stripped 3 bases from V and 2 bases from J, with 10 bases between. Germline CDR1 reads LNHDA; CDR2 reads SQIVND (reference sequence). The CDR3 region is CASSIWAGNTEAFF. DNA for the CDR3: TGTGCCAGTAGTATTTGGGCTGGCAACACTGAAGCTTTCTTT.

The chain joins TRBV18 to TRBJ1-3; tentatively, D is TRBD1 (6 bases). This CDR3 region has 17 residues. Germline V gene data show CDR1 as KGHSH and CDR2 as LQKENI. The germline V and J ends were trimmed by 3 bases and 0 bases, with 15 bases remaining between them. The CDR3 DNA follows: TGTGCCAGCTCACCCTGGACAGTGACTCTCTCTGGAAACACCATATATTTT. Translation gives CASSPWTVTLSGNTIYF.

The chain joins TRBV11-2 to TRBJ1-2, with a weak D call TRBD1 (6 bases). V shed 2 bases and J shed 8 bases, with 18 bases lying between them. This CDR3 comprises 15 residues. CDR1 and CDR2 (germline): SGHAT, FQNNGV. The CDR3 DNA reads as TGTGCCAGCAGCTTACACCTCGGACAGCCGCACGGCTACACCTTC. This translates into CASSLHLGQPHGYTF.

This clone has just a few counts. The V and J genes are TRBV27 and TRBJ2-7; 8 bases map to TRBD2. The germline CDR1 and CDR2 sequences are MNHEY and SMNVEV (reference sequence). The CDR3 has 15 amino acids. With V trimmed by 5 bases and J by 2 bases, 8 bases remained unmatched. CDR3 sequence reads: CASSPGGARPYEQYF. CDR3 in DNA: TGTGCCAGCAGTCCCGGGGGGGCTCGACCCTACGAGCAGTACTTC.

A single count supports this clone. V usage is TRBV5-6 and J usage is TRBJ2-1, with 7 bases lining up with TRBD2. V was pared by 0 bases and J by 3 bases, with 6 bases of the junction left unmatched. Germline V gene lookup returns CDR1 SGHDT and CDR2 YYEEEE. This CDR3 region has 16 residues. The CDR3 is CASSLGFPSGYNEQFF. The CDR3 nucleotides read TGTGCCAGCAGCTTGGGGTTTCCTAGCGGCTACAATGAGCAGTTCTTC.

The V gene is TRBV5-4, the J gene TRBJ2-5; TRBD2 agrees at 9 bases. CDR1 and CDR2 from the germline V gene are SGHNT and YYREEE (reference sequence). The CDR3 totals 16 residues. J gave up 3 bases and V 5 bases, and 11 bases lay outside the gene matches. DNA for the CDR3: TGTGCCAGCAGTTCCGCCGGGACTAGCACTAAAGAGACCCAGTACTTC. Translation: CASSSAGTSTKETQYF.

The rearrangement links TRBV7-8 to TRBJ2-2; 8 bases align to TRBD2. The CDR3 is made up of 19 amino acids. Looked up from germline, CDR1 is SGHVS and CDR2 is FQNEAQ. V gave up 5 bases and J gave up 4 bases; unmatched junction bases: 18. CDR3 DNA sequence: TGTGCCAGCAGCCCCCGCCTTCCGGGGGGGCCGGAGAGCACCGGGGAGCTGTTTTTT. Encoded protein: CASSPRLPGGPESTGELFF.

The chain couples TRBV28 to TRBJ2-3, with TRBD1 matching 11 bases. With 5 bases clipped from V and 7 bases from J, the junction kept 23 bases outside the gene matches. The CDR3 contains 20 residues. Germline CDR1 and CDR2: MDHEN and SYDVKM. The DNA for the CDR3 is TGTGCCAGCAGTGCAACCCGGGACAGGGGGAACGGGGTGTGGGGGAATACGCAGTATTTT. This translates into CASSATRDRGNGVWGNTQYF.

The genes are TRBV2 and TRBJ2-1; D might be TRBD2 (7 bases). Germline assignment: CDR1 SNHLY and CDR2 FYNNEI. The CDR3 sequence is 15 residues long. Trimming cost V 4 bases and J 3 bases, with 13 bases left between them. CDR3 in amino acids: CASSVNREGYNEQFF. DNA of the CDR3: TGTGCCAGCAGTGTAAACAGGGAGGGCTACAATGAGCAGTTCTTC.

This rearrangement joins TRBV7-9 to TRBJ2-7; D may be TRBD2 (5 bases). This CDR3 has 13 residues. Germline lookup yields CDR1 SEHNR and CDR2 FQNEAQ (reference sequence). V lost 5 bases, J lost 1 base, and 9 bases lay in between. CDR3 protein: CASSRSGSYEQYF. For the CDR3, the DNA is TGTGCCAGCAGCCGATCGGGGTCCTACGAGCAGTACTTC.

The chain carries TRBV7-2 and TRBJ2-7; 10 positions agree with TRBD1. This CDR3 spans 14 amino acids. The germline V gene has CDR1 SGHTA and CDR2 FQGNSA. The ends lost 5 bases at V and 2 bases at J; junction bases unmatched: 3. The chain's CDR3 is CASSKGQGTYEQYF. CDR3 DNA sequence: TGTGCCAGCAGCAAGGGACAGGGGACCTACGAGCAGTACTTC.

The CDR3 sequence: CAWSVFSSETQYF. Written as DNA, the CDR3 is TGTGCCTGGAGTGTATTTAGTTCTGAGACCCAGTACTTC. The V gene is TRBV30, the J gene TRBJ2-5; no clear D gene. Trimming took off 0 bases at V and 5 bases at J, with 10 bases between the two ends. Germline V gene sequence: CDR1 GTSNPN, CDR2 SVGIG (reference sequence). This CDR3 is built from 13 residues.

This clone was detected only once. The chain employs TRBV5-5 and TRBJ1-4, with D perhaps matching TRBD1 (5 bases). Germline V gives CDR1 SGHKS, CDR2 YYEKEE (reference sequence). Trimming cost V 3 bases and J 6 bases, with 15 bases left between them. This CDR3 has 15 amino acids. DNA for the CDR3: TGTGCCAGCAGCTACTCATCAGGAGGGGATGAAAAACTGTTTTTT. This encodes CASSYSSGGDEKLFF.

This clone has a single count. This chain connects TRBV10-1 to TRBJ2-4; D is unclear. This CDR3 has 14 amino acids. The V gene's germline CDR1 is WNHNN and CDR2 SYGVQD (reference sequence). V lost 0 bases and J lost 7, with 10 bases in between. DNA for the CDR3: TGCGCCAGCAGTGAGTCTGGCAATTTGAACATTCAGTACTTC. Translated, it gives CASSESGNLNIQYF.

The chain uses TRBV6-1 and TRBJ2-6, with unresolved D. The CDR3 length is 13 residues. The V and J ends lost 6 bases and 0 bases respectively, with 3 bases between them. Germline V gene sequence: CDR1 MNHNS, CDR2 SASEGT. The CDR3 protein is CASSVSGANVLTF. The CDR3 nucleotides read TGTGCCAGCAGCGTCTCTGGGGCCAACGTCCTGACTTTC.

V and J are TRBV6-5 and TRBJ1-1, with D possibly TRBD1 on 5 matching bases. Germline CDR1 MNHEY, CDR2 SVGAGI. V was cut by 2 bases and J by 4 bases, with 14 bases left in between. The CDR3 is 15 amino acids. The chain's CDR3 is CASSYGAPGSTEAFF. The DNA of the CDR3 is TGTGCCAGCAGTTACGGGGCACCAGGCAGCACTGAAGCTTTCTTT.

The chain carries TRBV5-6 and TRBJ1-5; D is uncertain. Germline CDR1 SGHDT, CDR2 YYEEEE. This CDR3 is built from 12 residues. The germline V and J ends were trimmed by 2 bases and 4 bases, with 4 bases remaining between them. The CDR3 reads CASSLLNQPQHF. CDR3 sequence (DNA): TGTGCCAGCAGCTTATTAAATCAGCCCCAGCATTTT.

The chain recombines TRBV5-6 with TRBJ1-2; D possibly corresponds to TRBD1 (5 bases). The CDR3 is made up of 14 amino acids. From germline, CDR1 is SGHDT and CDR2 YYEEEE. Trimming shortened V by 3 bases and J by 8 bases, and 17 bases separated the two germline ends. The CDR3 coding sequence is TGTGCCAGCAGCTATCCGGGGAGGGGTGGAGGCTACACCTTC. This gives the protein CASSYPGRGGGYTF.